This T cell receptor (beta chain) comes out of a study of blood T cells in healthy people across ages. For the study at large: About one barcoded beta molecule was captured per two T cells (by template switching).

In terms of origin and age, donors were healthy Caucasian individuals from Russia aged about 6 to 95. Samples each had at least 6 micrograms of total RNA extracted. The junction had 9 bases not matched to a gene; V was cut back by 0 bases and J by 3 bases. CDR1 is SGDLS, CDR2 YYNGEE, per germline. This CDR3 has 16 amino acids. A second PCR, run for about 7 to 11 cycles, used a sample-barcoded 5' primer plus a J-beta primer mix. Each cDNA was tagged by a template-switch adaptor containing 12 random nucleotides. TCRdb reprocessed the 5' RACE reads via MiXCR and lists one record per CDR3 protein. Of about 1.6 million distinct CDR3 sequences in the sample, 30% to 35% are singletons; the top ten hold around 10%.

The chain links TRBV9 to TRBJ2-7, with TRBD2 identical over 7 bases. The TCR originated in a woman aged 30 to 39 in good health. What was sequenced was blood. CDR3 sequence (DNA): TGTGCCAGCAGCGTAGGATGGGGGGGGTCTGGCTACGAGCAGTACTTC. Protein sequence: CASSVGWGGSGYEQYF.